The 8 T cell receptor beta chains below come from one sample, sequenced in a study of T cell changes during pregnancy in multiple sclerosis. Sequencing used immunoSEQ multiplex PCR; TCRdb keeps in-frame clones, though not all of them. The sample has about 110,000 clones, less than 95% seen once. The sample was peripheral blood, taken after pregnancy. All receptors derive from a female donor with multiple sclerosis, enrolled in a pregnancy study.

The genes are TRBV5-1 and TRBJ2-7, with D maybe TRBD1 (7 bases). The CDR3 length is 15 residues. The germline V gene has CDR1 SGHRS and CDR2 YFSETQ. The ends were cut back, 2 bases at V and 3 bases at J, with 15 bases in the middle. As DNA, the CDR3 is TGCGCCAGCAGCTTTTCGACAGGGAGGAACTACGAGCAGTACTTC. Its protein is CASSFSTGRNYEQYF.

This rearrangement joins TRBV7-9 to TRBJ1-2; D gene ambiguous. V shed 1 base and J shed 4 bases, with 7 bases lying between them. This CDR3 has 13 residues. Germline values: CDR1 SEHNR, CDR2 FQNEAQ (reference sequence). The CDR3 DNA reads TGTGCCAGCAGCTTAGAGGGAGTCTATGGCTACACCTTC. Amino acid sequence: CASSLEGVYGYTF.

On this clone: The same CDR3 can be traced to other DNA sequences in this sample. The rearrangement uses TRBV5-1 and TRBJ2-3, with D possibly matching TRBD2 (6 bases). The CDR3 consists of 12 residues. Germline V gene data show CDR1 as SGHRS and CDR2 as YFSETQ. Trimming took off 4 bases at V and 4 bases at J, with 7 bases between the two ends. The CDR3 nucleotides read TGCGCCAGCAGCCCGGGGGCAGATACGCAGTATTTT. As protein: CASSPGADTQYF.

This clone was found once. The rearrangement links TRBV5-4 to TRBJ2-7, with D perhaps matching TRBD2 (7 bases). Germline values: CDR1 SGHNT, CDR2 YYREEE (reference sequence). The V and J ends lost 4 bases and 3 bases respectively, with 14 bases between them. The CDR3 is 14 amino acids. The CDR3 loop reads CASSQRGGNYEQYF. The CDR3 region has the DNA TGTGCCAGCAGCCAGAGGGGGGGGAACTACGAGCAGTACTTC. The whole variable domain, filled in from reference TRBV5-4 and TRBJ2-7, reads ETGVTQSPTHLIKTRGQQVTLRCSSQSGHNTVSWYQQALGQGPQFIFQYYREEENGRGNFPPRFSGLQFPNYSSELNVNALELDDSALYLCASSQRGGNYEQYFGPGTRLTVT.

The chain is built from TRBV27 and TRBJ2-7; no reliable D call. CDR3 length: 13 residues. Germline-derived CDR1 and CDR2 are MNHEY and SMNVEV (reference sequence). Trimming cost V 8 bases and J 0 bases, with 11 bases left between them. CDR3 DNA: TGTGCCAGCGGGCCTTCCGGCTCCTACGAGCAGTACTTC. Translated: CASGPSGSYEQYF.

The V gene is TRBV19, the J gene TRBJ2-5, with D possibly being TRBD1 (5 bases). V was cut by 3 bases and J by 1 base, with 6 bases left in between. There are 13 residues in the CDR3. Germline lookup yields CDR1 LNHDA and CDR2 SQIVND (reference sequence). Here the CDR3 DNA reads TGTGCCAGTAGTATCGACAGCCAAGAGACCCAGTACTTC. This translates into CASSIDSQETQYF.

This clone was observed once. The chain recombines TRBV13 with TRBJ2-7; D is possibly TRBD2 (5 bases). This CDR3 spans 14 amino acids. Germline values: CDR1 PRHDT, CDR2 FYEKMQ (reference sequence). V lost 0 bases and J 7 bases, leaving 13 bases between the germline ends. The CDR3: CASSLGPGSREQYF. The CDR3, as DNA: TGTGCCAGCAGCTTAGGGCCGGGGTCGAGGGAGCAGTACTTC.

V gene TRBV5-4 combines with J gene TRBJ2-7, with D possibly being TRBD2 (6 bases). CDR1 is SGHNT, CDR2 YYREEE, per germline (reference sequence). CDR3 length equals 15 residues. The V gene lost 0 bases and the J gene lost 1 base, with 11 bases spanning the gap. The DNA of the CDR3 is TGTGCCAGCAGCTTGGGCAGGGAGGCGTCCTACGAGCAGTACTTC. Translation: CASSLGREASYEQYF.